This T cell receptor (beta chain) was observed in a study of T cells in Graves' hyperthyroidism and ophthalmopathy. The ends were cut back, 4 bases at V and 0 bases at J, with 13 bases in the middle. From germline, CDR1 is MDHEN and CDR2 SYDVKM. The CDR3 runs to 17 residues. Remarks on this clonotype: What it binds is unknown.

Findings and limits, study-wide: In blood, most of the thyroid clonotypes expanded above 0.001 were also present.

RNA transcripts served as the template for amplifying TCR beta CDR3 regions. The HTBI set primed first-round TCR CDR3 RT-PCR. TCRdb reprocessed the multiplex PCR reads with MiXCR, giving one entry per CDR3 protein. The table includes approximately 520,000 distinct CDR3 sequences, about 24% detected once. Sequenced material: blood. J is TRBJ2-6 and V is TRBV28; D unresolved. The TCR was taken from a woman aged 30 to 39 with Graves' ophthalmopathy. The CDR3 DNA follows: TGTGCCAGCAGTTCGGACCTTATGATCTCTGGGGCCAACGTCCTGACTTTC. Translation gives CASSSDLMISGANVLTF.